These 14 T cell receptor beta chains were all obtained from the same sample, sequenced in a study of OX40 agonist ivuxolimab in advanced cancers. The protocol used for the library was the immunoSEQ multiplex PCR assay. Sourced from immuneACCESS, this table was stored by TCRdb with only in-frame sequences that have V and J called. A share of the clones is absent; for the studies checked, an unresolved V gene accounts for under half, and the remainder has no known explanation. The sample table holds tens of thousands of clones, of which less than 95% were seen once. The biggest ten clones account for about 15% of the sample. The sequencing here drew on CD4+ or CD8+ T cells sorted from blood, taken in a trial of the OX40 agonist ivuxolimab. These receptors were collected from an adult with an advanced solid tumor such as melanoma, head and neck, liver or kidney cancer.

The chain recombines TRBV15 with TRBJ2-5; 11 bases agree with TRBD1. The CDR3 spans 15 residues. V trimming: 5 bases; J trimming: 6 bases; junction bases outside the gene matches: 8. From germline, CDR1 is LNHNV and CDR2 YYDKDF (reference sequence). The CDR3 DNA sequence: TGTGCCACCAGCCCCCGGGACAGGGGGGGAAAGACCCAGTACTTC. Amino acids: CATSPRDRGGKTQYF.

The V call is TRBV27, the J call TRBJ1-1; TRBD1 is a possible D gene (5 bases). There are 14 residues in the CDR3. V lost 2 bases, J lost 1 base, and 8 bases lay in between. Per germline, CDR1 MNHEY and CDR2 SMNVEV (reference sequence). The CDR3 sequence is CASSLRGQNTEAFF. The CDR3 DNA sequence: TGTGCCAGCAGTTTAAGGGGCCAGAACACTGAAGCTTTCTTT.

The CDR3: CASSPDSRYNSPLHF. In DNA form, the CDR3 reads TGTGCCAGCAGCCCGGACAGCAGATATAATTCACCCCTCCACTTT. The J gene is TRBJ1-6, the V gene TRBV7-2; D perhaps matches TRBD1 (6 bases). The ends were cut back, 5 bases at V and 4 bases at J, with 12 bases in the middle. CDR3 length: 15 residues. Germline V lookup: CDR1 SGHTA, CDR2 FQGNSA.

The chain combines TRBV9 with TRBJ1-1, with 7 bases matching TRBD1. This CDR3 is built from 14 residues. Unmatched junction bases numbered 6, after V lost 4 bases and J lost 3 bases. Germline V lookup: CDR1 SGDLS, CDR2 YYNGEE. This chain's CDR3 is CASSPEGTDTEAFF. The CDR3 coding sequence is TGTGCCAGCAGCCCTGAGGGGACAGACACTGAAGCTTTCTTT.

This chain uses TRBV9 with TRBJ2-6, with D uncertain. Per the germline V gene, CDR1 is SGDLS and CDR2 is YYNGEE. This CDR3 comprises 15 residues. Trimming took 3 bases from V and 4 from J, leaving 11 bases between them. CDR3 in amino acids: CASSANTGGANVLTF. The CDR3 DNA reads as TGTGCCAGCAGCGCAAACACTGGCGGGGCCAACGTCCTGACTTTC.

The rearrangement links TRBV30 to TRBJ2-1, with 10 bases aligning to TRBD2. The germline V gene has CDR1 GTSNPN and CDR2 SVGIG (reference sequence). CDR3 length: 14 residues. The V and J ends lost 5 bases and 7 bases, in that order; junction bases with no gene match: 8. This chain's CDR3 is CAWDPAGGTNEQFF. The CDR3 DNA reads TGTGCCTGGGATCCAGCGGGAGGGACGAATGAGCAGTTCTTC. Complete variable domain (other parts from reference TRBV30 and TRBJ2-1): SQTIHQWPATLVQPVGSPLSLECTVEGTSNPNLYWYRQAAGRGLQLLFYSVGIGQISSEVPQNLSASRPQDRQFILSSKKLLLSDSGFYLCAWDPAGGTNEQFFGPGTRLTVL.

The chain employs TRBV19 and TRBJ2-3; TRBD2 aligns across 12 bases. Germline loops: CDR1 LNHDA, CDR2 SQIVND (reference sequence). This CDR3 has 15 amino acids. With 8 bases clipped from V and 3 bases from J, the junction kept 6 bases outside the gene matches. The CDR3 nucleotides read TGTGCCAGTTGCCCCGGACTAGCGGGAACAGATACGCAGTATTTT. Translated, it gives CASCPGLAGTDTQYF.

V usage is TRBV2 and J usage is TRBJ2-7; no definite D call. V was clipped by 6 bases and J by 3 bases, with 9 bases between them. The CDR3 is 12 amino acids. The germline CDR1 and CDR2 sequences are SNHLY and FYNNEI. CDR3 protein: CASRFRIYEQYF. The CDR3 DNA follows: TGTGCCAGCAGGTTCCGAATCTACGAGCAGTACTTC.

This chain links TRBV14 with TRBJ2-5, with 8 bases that match TRBD1. There are 16 residues in the CDR3. With 1 base clipped from V and 5 bases from J, the junction kept 9 bases outside the gene matches. CDR1 is SGHDN and CDR2 is FVKESK in the germline V gene. CDR3 DNA: TGTGCCAGCAGCCAAGGAGACCAGGGGGCGGGGGAGACCCAGTACTTC. Protein sequence: CASSQGDQGAGETQYF.

The chain recombines TRBV29-1 with TRBJ1-4; possible D gene TRBD1, 5 bases. The CDR3 covers 13 residues. Deletions cut 4 bases from V and 1 base from J, with 7 bases between. The germline V gene encodes CDR1 SQVTM and CDR2 ANQGSEA. The CDR3 DNA is TGCAGCGTTGGAGGGGAAACTAATGAAAAACTGTTTTTT. Amino acid sequence: CSVGGETNEKLFF.

The chain uses TRBV5-1 and TRBJ2-1; a possible D gene is TRBD2 (6 bases). CDR3 length: 14 residues. Trimming took off 0 bases at V and 6 bases at J, with 10 bases between the two ends. Germline V lookup: CDR1 SGHRS, CDR2 YFSETQ. The CDR3 region is CASSLDREFNEQFF. CDR3 DNA sequence: TGCGCCAGCAGCTTGGATCGGGAGTTCAATGAGCAGTTCTTC.

The chain joins TRBV7-6 to TRBJ2-1; D assignment may be TRBD1 or TRBD2 (5 bases each). The germline V gene encodes CDR1 SGHVS and CDR2 FNYEAQ. V was shortened by 5 bases and J by 7 bases, with 12 bases between the two germline ends. The CDR3 sequence is 13 residues long. This CDR3 reads CASSPEGFNEQFF. As DNA, the CDR3 is TGTGCCAGCAGCCCCGAGGGGTTTAATGAGCAGTTCTTC.

The chain uses TRBV30 and TRBJ2-2, with D unclear. CDR1 is GTSNPN, CDR2 SVGIG, per germline (reference sequence). Trimming took off 1 base at V and 0 bases at J, with 3 bases between the two ends. This CDR3 spans 13 amino acids. The CDR3 bases are TGTGCCTGGAGTGGGACGAACACCGGGGAGCTGTTTTTT. Its translation is CAWSGTNTGELFF. Drawing the rest from reference TRBV30 and TRBJ2-2, the complete variable domain is SQTIHQWPATLVQPVGSPLSLECTVEGTSNPNLYWYRQAAGRGLQLLFYSVGIGQISSEVPQNLSASRPQDRQFILSSKKLLLSDSGFYLCAWSGTNTGELFFGEGSRLTVL.

This clone was observed a single time. The genes are TRBV30 and TRBJ2-7; 7 bases agree with TRBD1. This CDR3 is built from 11 residues. The germline V gene encodes CDR1 GTSNPN and CDR2 SVGIG (reference sequence). CDR3 in DNA: TGTGCAGGGGGCCGCGCCTACGAGCAGTACTTC. This translates into CAGGRAYEQYF.